These 13 T cell receptor beta chains share one sample of origin, sequenced in a study of vaccination and CD4 T cells after COVID-19. For these TCRs, the target antigens are not known. The Oncomine TCR Beta short-read assay was applied to DNA of cultured CD4+ T cells. Each CDR3 protein gets one entry after TCRdb re-called the PCR reads with MiXCR. Seen here are around 13,000 distinct CDR3 sequences, approximately 58% observed once, and the top ten hold under 8.5%. Treatment in this sample: approximately nine-day PBMC culture with coronavirus spike peptide pools or control peptides (ViraFEST assay). The sequenced sample was CD4+ T cells from blood, cultured in vitro, obtained before SARS-CoV-2 vaccination. The origin of the receptors is a human donor who had recovered from COVID-19.

V gene TRBV5-4 combines with J gene TRBJ2-7, with 7 nucleotides matching TRBD1. CDR3 length equals 14 residues. Trimming at V came to 2 bases and at J to 0 bases, leaving 2 bases not matched to a gene. CDR1 is SGHNT, CDR2 YYREEE, per germline (reference sequence). The CDR3 bases are TGTGCCAGCAGCTTCGGACAGGCCTCCTACGAGCAGTACTTC. Protein: CASSFGQASYEQYF.

The chain has TRBV6-1 and TRBJ2-3, with D maybe TRBD1 (5 bases). The CDR3 is 15 residues long. Trimming removed 6 bases at V and 2 bases at J, with 15 bases between. The germline CDR1 and CDR2 sequences are MNHNS and SASEGT. The CDR3: CASRLRKGPTDTQYF. The CDR3 DNA sequence: TGTGCCAGCAGGCTCCGTAAGGGGCCCACAGATACGCAGTATTTT.

This chain joins TRBV24-1 and TRBJ2-7, with 13 bases aligning to TRBD2. The length of the CDR3 is 15 residues. The V and J ends lost 5 bases and 4 bases, in that order; junction bases with no gene match: 4. From germline, CDR1 is KGHDR and CDR2 SFDVKD. The CDR3 sequence: CATSALGLAGYEQYF. DNA for the CDR3: TGTGCCACCAGTGCCTTGGGACTAGCGGGATACGAGCAGTACTTC.

The chain employs TRBV25-1 and TRBJ2-3; D not resolved. CDR1 is MGHDK and CDR2 is SYGVNS in the germline V gene. V was trimmed by 5 bases and J by 1 base, leaving 10 bases between them. CDR3 length equals 14 residues. For the CDR3, the DNA is TGTGCCAGCAGTAGGGCCGTTGGCACAGATACGCAGTATTTT. It codes for CASSRAVGTDTQYF.

The chain uses TRBV20-1 and TRBJ2-4; 7 positions match TRBD2. Germline values: CDR1 DFQATT, CDR2 SNEGSKA (reference sequence). This CDR3 is built from 15 residues. The junction had 5 bases not matched to a gene; V was cut back by 0 bases and J by 3 bases. The CDR3 coding sequence is TGCAGTGCTAGAGACGCGGGGGACGTCAAAAACATTCAGTACTTC. Protein: CSARDAGDVKNIQYF.

The chain is built from TRBV20-1 and TRBJ2-1; 12 positions agree with TRBD2. Germline V lookup: CDR1 DFQATT, CDR2 SNEGSKA (reference sequence). The junction had 2 bases not matched to a gene; V was cut back by 5 bases and J by 0 bases. The CDR3 length is 15 residues. CDR3 loop: CSARTSGASYNEQFF. DNA for the CDR3: TGCAGTGCTCGGACTAGCGGGGCCTCCTACAATGAGCAGTTCTTC.

The V call is TRBV24-1, the J call TRBJ2-3; 7 bases are a match to TRBD1. Germline lookup yields CDR1 KGHDR and CDR2 SFDVKD. CDR3 length: 14 residues. V dropped 7 bases and J dropped 2; count of bases not matched to a gene: 5. This CDR3 is CATSRTGLTDTQYF. CDR3 nucleotides: TGTGCCACCAGCCGGACAGGCCTCACAGATACGCAGTATTTT.

V gene TRBV20-1 combines with J gene TRBJ2-1; 7 bases map to TRBD2. From germline, CDR1 is DFQATT and CDR2 SNEGSKA (reference sequence). V was clipped by 6 bases and J by 3 bases; unmatched bases: 8. The CDR3 extends over 14 amino acids. CDR3 region: CSAPQAGDYNEQFF. Written as DNA, the CDR3 is TGCAGTGCCCCCCAGGCGGGAGACTACAATGAGCAGTTCTTC.

This chain connects TRBV7-2 to TRBJ1-1, with 7 bases fitting TRBD1. The CDR3 has 15 residues. CDR1 and CDR2 from the germline V gene are SGHTA and FQGNSA. The V and J ends lost 4 bases and 4 bases, in that order; junction bases with no gene match: 9. This CDR3 reads CASSWSSTGITEAFF. The CDR3 DNA sequence: TGTGCCAGCAGCTGGAGCTCGACAGGGATCACTGAAGCTTTCTTT.

The chain combines TRBV12-3 or TRBV12-4 with TRBJ1-5; D gene unclear. V was shortened by 4 bases and J by 4 bases, with 14 bases between the two germline ends. The CDR3 is made up of 15 amino acids. The CDR3: CASSSDRMKNQPQHF. CDR3 nucleotides: TGTGCCAGCAGTTCCGATAGAATGAAAAATCAGCCCCAGCATTTT.

The chain joins TRBV6-1 to TRBJ2-3, with 9 bases lining up with TRBD2. CDR3 length equals 15 residues. Germline assignment: CDR1 MNHNS and CDR2 SASEGT. Germline trimming cut 5 bases from V and 0 bases from J; bases unmatched to any gene: 3. The CDR3 DNA follows: TGTGCCAGCAGTAGAAGCGGGAGGAGCACAGATACGCAGTATTTT. It specifies CASSRSGRSTDTQYF.

The genes are TRBV19 and TRBJ2-1, with 8 positions matching TRBD1. The CDR3 has 16 amino acids. The V gene's germline CDR1 is LNHDA and CDR2 SQIVND (reference sequence). The V segment lost 5 bases and the J segment 1 base; nucleotides outside the gene matches: 7. The CDR3 is CASSARTGFSYNEQFF. The CDR3 region has the DNA TGTGCCAGTAGTGCCCGGACAGGGTTTTCCTACAATGAGCAGTTCTTC.

Only a few counts were recorded for this clonotype. The rearrangement uses TRBV28 and TRBJ1-2, with no clear D. Between the trimmed V and J ends, which lost 2 bases and 4 bases, there was a span of 14 bases. CDR1 and CDR2 from the germline V gene are MDHEN and SYDVKM. This CDR3 region has 15 residues. The CDR3 DNA is TGTGCCAGCAGTTTAAGCTCCCCTGAGATCTATGGCTACACCTTC. Its translation: CASSLSSPEIYGYTF.